A single sample gave rise to the 10 T cell receptor beta chains below, sequenced in a study of blood T cell repertoires in COVID-19. TCRdb keeps only in-frame clones here, not all; method: immunoSEQ multiplex PCR. In the table there are a few hundred thousand clones, almost 90% of which are singletons. The sequenced material came from peripheral blood. The receptor source for this set is a woman in her thirties or forties with COVID-19, enrolled during active disease.

V gene TRBV19 combines with J gene TRBJ1-4; 9 bases line up with TRBD1. CDR1 and CDR2 (germline): LNHDA, SQIVND (reference sequence). The length of the CDR3 is 14 residues. V was pared by 6 bases and J by 7 bases, with 6 bases of the junction left unmatched. The CDR3 sequence: CASSPGQGSEKLFF. CDR3 in DNA: TGTGCCAGTAGCCCGGGACAGGGAAGTGAAAAACTGTTTTTT.

The V gene is TRBV7-6, the J gene TRBJ2-3; 8 bases are shared with TRBD2. This CDR3 is 19 amino acids long. Per the germline V gene, CDR1 is SGHVS and CDR2 is FNYEAQ. The V gene end was trimmed by 1 base and the J gene end by 5 bases; junction bases not matched to a gene: 17. The CDR3 region has the DNA TGTGCCAGCAGCTTAGTCGGTCGGTCCGAAGCGGGAGTGAAAGATACGCAGTATTTT. It is translated as CASSLVGRSEAGVKDTQYF.

This chain uses TRBV10-2 with TRBJ2-1; D remains unclear. Germline V CDR1 and CDR2: WSHSY, SAAADI. Trimming pared 0 bases from V and 4 bases from J, leaving 13 bases between. This CDR3 comprises 16 residues. The CDR3 DNA is TGCGCCAGCAGTGAGTCGCGCGGCGGCCTTTACAATGAGCAGTTCTTC. The encoded protein is CASSESRGGLYNEQFF.

This clone is a singleton in its sample. The V call is TRBV25-1, the J call TRBJ2-1; 10 bases are a match to TRBD2. Germline CDR1 is MGHDK and CDR2 is SYGVNS. The CDR3 is 18 amino acids. V lost 4 bases and J lost 11; bases outside the gene matches: 20. CDR3 sequence (DNA): TGTGCCAGCAGTGCCCTGGGCGAGGGGACTAGCGAAGGGTGGAAGCAGTTCTTC. As protein: CASSALGEGTSEGWKQFF.

The chain couples TRBV28 to TRBJ1-6; maybe TRBD1 (6 bases). Per germline, CDR1 MDHEN and CDR2 SYDVKM. V lost 7 bases, J lost 9 bases, and 16 bases lay in between. The CDR3 is made up of 14 amino acids. This CDR3 is CASIMAGVVSPLHF. For the CDR3, the DNA is TGTGCCAGCATTATGGCAGGGGTTGTTTCACCCCTCCACTTT.

The V call is TRBV18, the J call TRBJ2-2; 7 nucleotides align to TRBD2. The V gene's germline CDR1 is KGHSH and CDR2 LQKENI. The ends lost 1 base at V and 2 bases at J; junction bases unmatched: 4. The CDR3 loop spans 16 amino acids. CDR3 loop: CASSPLSGKNTGELFF. CDR3 bases: TGTGCCAGCTCACCACTAAGCGGGAAAAACACCGGGGAGCTGTTTTTT.

This rearrangement joins TRBV18 to TRBJ2-5; D is possibly TRBD2 (5 bases). The length of the CDR3 is 13 residues. Per germline, CDR1 KGHSH and CDR2 LQKENI. V lost 1 base to trimming and J lost 4 bases, with 7 bases between them. The CDR3 bases are TGTGCCAGCTCACCACTTGGAGGAGAGACCCAGTACTTC. Amino acids: CASSPLGGETQYF. Full variable domain (rest looked up from reference TRBV18 and TRBJ2-5): NAGVMQNPRHLVRRRGQEARLRCSPMKGHSHVYWYRQLPEEGLKFMVYLQKENIIDESGMPKERFSAEFPKEGPSILRIQQVVRGDSAAYFCASSPLGGETQYFGPGTRLLVL.

The rearrangement uses TRBV19 and TRBJ1-5, with D possibly TRBD1 on 6 matching bases. The CDR3 is 14 amino acids. Germline V gene sequence: CDR1 LNHDA, CDR2 SQIVND (reference sequence). Trimming stripped 9 bases from V and 3 bases from J, with 15 bases between. The CDR3 DNA reads as TGTGCCAGCGTTAACAGGGCCCCCAATCAGCCCCAGCATTTT. Amino acids: CASVNRAPNQPQHF.

This clone has more than one count but fewer than ten. V and J are TRBV28 and TRBJ2-7, with 7 bases identical to TRBD2. The J segment lost 6 bases and the V segment lost 10 bases, leaving 12 bases of the junction unmatched. This CDR3 has 13 residues. CDR1 MDHEN and CDR2 SYDVKM come from the germline V gene. The CDR3 bases are TGTGCCACACGAACGGGGGGTCGGAGCGAGCAGTACTTC. Encoded protein: CATRTGGRSEQYF.

The rearrangement links TRBV5-1 to TRBJ2-7, with 9 bases lining up with TRBD1. From germline, CDR1 is SGHRS and CDR2 YFSETQ. The CDR3 runs to 15 residues. Trimming cost V 0 bases and J 6 bases; bases outside gene matches: 7. The CDR3 sequence: CASSLGGTGTGEQYF. The CDR3 DNA reads TGCGCCAGCAGCTTGGGGGGGACAGGGACCGGCGAGCAGTACTTC.